This T cell receptor (beta chain) was captured in a study of radiotherapy plus CTLA-4 blockade in lung cancer. Points from the study as a whole: The best prediction of response reportedly came from early blood T cell clone dynamics, with interferon-beta.

Repertoires were generated with immunoSEQ multiplex PCR, while TCRdb's copy carries only in-frame clones and drops some. The data contain 130,000 or so clones, about 90% of them seen just once; the ten biggest clones take up over 6%. Germline CDR1 is SEHNR and CDR2 is FQNEAQ (reference sequence). The CDR3 sequence is 13 residues long. V trimming: 1 base; J trimming: 11 bases; junction bases outside the gene matches: 6. A remark on this clone: The antigen is undetermined.

The specimen comprised peripheral blood, sampled from a patient treated with radiotherapy plus ipilimumab. The receptor was derived from a human donor with non-small cell lung cancer that progressed on radiotherapy plus ipilimumab. The chain combines TRBV7-9 with TRBJ1-1; 8 bases fit TRBD1. The CDR3 nucleotides read TGTGCCAGCAGCTTAGTGTCGGACAGGGCGGCTTTCTTT. Translated: CASSLVSDRAAFF.